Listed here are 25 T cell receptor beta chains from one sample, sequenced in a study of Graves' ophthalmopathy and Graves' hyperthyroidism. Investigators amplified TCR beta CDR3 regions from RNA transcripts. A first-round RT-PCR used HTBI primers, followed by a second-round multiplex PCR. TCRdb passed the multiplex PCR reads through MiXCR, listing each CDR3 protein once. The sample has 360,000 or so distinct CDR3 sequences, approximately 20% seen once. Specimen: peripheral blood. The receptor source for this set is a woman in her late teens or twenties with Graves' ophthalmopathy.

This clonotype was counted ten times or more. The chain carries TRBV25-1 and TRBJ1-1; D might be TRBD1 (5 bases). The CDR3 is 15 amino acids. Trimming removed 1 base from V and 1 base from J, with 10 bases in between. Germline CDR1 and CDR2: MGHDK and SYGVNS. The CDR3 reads CASSEFGGGNTEAFF. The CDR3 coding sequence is TGTGCCAGCAGTGAATTTGGGGGGGGGAACACTGAAGCTTTCTTT.

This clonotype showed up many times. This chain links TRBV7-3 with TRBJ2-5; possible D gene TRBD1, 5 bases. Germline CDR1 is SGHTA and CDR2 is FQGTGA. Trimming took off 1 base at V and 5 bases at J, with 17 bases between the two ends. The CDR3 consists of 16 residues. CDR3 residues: CASSLNPGNLGETQYF. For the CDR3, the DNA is TGTGCCAGCAGCTTAAATCCAGGGAACCTTGGGGAGACCCAGTACTTC.

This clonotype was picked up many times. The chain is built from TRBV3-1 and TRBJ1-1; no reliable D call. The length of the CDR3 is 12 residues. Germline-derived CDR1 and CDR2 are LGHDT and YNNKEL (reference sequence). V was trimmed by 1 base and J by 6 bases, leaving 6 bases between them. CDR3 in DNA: TGTGCCAGCAGCCAAGGTGTCTCTGAAGCTTTCTTT. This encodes CASSQGVSEAFF. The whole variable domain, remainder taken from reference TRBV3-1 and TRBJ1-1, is DTAVSQTPKYLVTQMGNDKSIKCEQNLGHDTMYWYKQDSKKFLKIMFSYNNKELIINETVPNRFSPKSPDKAHLNLHINSLELGDSAVYFCASSQGVSEAFFGQGTRLTVV.

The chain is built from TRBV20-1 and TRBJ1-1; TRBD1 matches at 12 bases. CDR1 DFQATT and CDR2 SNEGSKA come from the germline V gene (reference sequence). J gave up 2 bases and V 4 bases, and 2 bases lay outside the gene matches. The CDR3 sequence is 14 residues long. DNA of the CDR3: TGCAGTGCTACTGGGACAGGGGGCAACACTGAAGCTTTCTTT. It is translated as CSATGTGGNTEAFF.

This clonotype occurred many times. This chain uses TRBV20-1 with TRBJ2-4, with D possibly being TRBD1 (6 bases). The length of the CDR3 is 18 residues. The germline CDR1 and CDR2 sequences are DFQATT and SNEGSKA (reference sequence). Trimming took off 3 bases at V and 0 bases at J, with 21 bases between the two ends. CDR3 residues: CSARTQPGETLAKNIQYF. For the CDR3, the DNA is TGCAGTGCTAGGACCCAGCCAGGGGAGACGTTAGCCAAAAACATTCAGTACTTC.

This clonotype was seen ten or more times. The DNA for the CDR3 is TGCAGCGTTGGAAAAAACACCGGGGAGCTGTTTTTT. This gives the protein CSVGKNTGELFF. This chain joins TRBV29-1 and TRBJ2-2, with D hard to call. Germline V CDR1 and CDR2: SQVTM, ANQGSEA. V lost 4 bases, J lost 2 bases, and 5 bases lay in between. The CDR3 runs to 12 residues.

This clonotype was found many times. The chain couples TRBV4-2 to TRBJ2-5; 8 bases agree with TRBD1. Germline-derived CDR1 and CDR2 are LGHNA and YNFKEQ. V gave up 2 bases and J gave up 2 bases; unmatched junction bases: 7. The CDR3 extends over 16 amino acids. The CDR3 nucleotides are TGTGCCAGCAGCCAACGAGGGACAGGCCAACAAGAGACCCAGTACTTC. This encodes CASSQRGTGQQETQYF.

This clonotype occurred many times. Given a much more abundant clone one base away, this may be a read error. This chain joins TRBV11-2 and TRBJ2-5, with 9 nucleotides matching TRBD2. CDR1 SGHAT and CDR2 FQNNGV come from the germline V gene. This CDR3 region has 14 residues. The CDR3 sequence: CASSTAGGQEAQYF. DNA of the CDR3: TGTGCCAGCAGCACCGCGGGGGGGCAAGAGGCCCAGTACTTC.

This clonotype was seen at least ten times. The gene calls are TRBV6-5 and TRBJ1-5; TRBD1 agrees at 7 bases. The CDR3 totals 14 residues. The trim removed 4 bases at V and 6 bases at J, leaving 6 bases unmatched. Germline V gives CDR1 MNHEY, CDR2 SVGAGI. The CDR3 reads CASSSRGSSQPQHF. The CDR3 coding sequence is TGTGCCAGCAGTTCCAGGGGGTCTAGTCAGCCCCAGCATTTT.

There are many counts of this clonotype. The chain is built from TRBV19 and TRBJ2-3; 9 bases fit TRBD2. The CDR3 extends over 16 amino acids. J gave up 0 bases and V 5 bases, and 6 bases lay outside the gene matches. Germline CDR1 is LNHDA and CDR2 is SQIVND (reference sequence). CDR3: CASSHVAGASTDTQYF. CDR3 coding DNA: TGTGCCAGTAGTCACGTAGCGGGGGCAAGCACAGATACGCAGTATTTT.

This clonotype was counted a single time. The CDR3, as DNA: TGTGCCAGCAGTGAAGTGAGGGGCGTGGGAAACATTCAGTACTTC. This encodes CASSEVRGVGNIQYF. The V and J genes are TRBV2 and TRBJ2-4; the D call may be TRBD1 or TRBD2 (5 bases each). This CDR3 region has 15 residues. Germline CDR1 reads SNHLY; CDR2 reads FYNNEI. The germline V and J ends were trimmed by 1 base and 6 bases, with 13 bases remaining between them. Together with reference TRBV2 and TRBJ2-4, the CDR3 gives the full variable domain: EPEVTQTPSHQVTQMGQEVILRCVPISNHLYFYWYRQILGQKVEFLVSFYNNEISEKSEIFDDQFSVERPDGSNFTLKIRSTKLEDSAMYFCASSEVRGVGNIQYFGAGTRLSVL.

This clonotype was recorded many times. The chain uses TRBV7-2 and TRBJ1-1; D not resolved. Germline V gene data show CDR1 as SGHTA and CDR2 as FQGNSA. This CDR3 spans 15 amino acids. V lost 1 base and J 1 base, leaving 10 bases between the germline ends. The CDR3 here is CASSLVRSGNTEAFF. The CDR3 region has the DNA TGTGCCAGCAGCTTAGTACGGTCGGGGAACACTGAAGCTTTCTTT.

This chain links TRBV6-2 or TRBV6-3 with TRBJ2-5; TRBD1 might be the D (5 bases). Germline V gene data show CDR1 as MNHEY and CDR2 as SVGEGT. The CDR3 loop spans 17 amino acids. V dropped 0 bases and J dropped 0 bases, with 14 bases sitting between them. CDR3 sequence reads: CASSYSGTGPYQETQYF. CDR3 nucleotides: TGTGCCAGCAGTTACTCTGGTACAGGACCGTACCAAGAGACCCAGTACTTC.

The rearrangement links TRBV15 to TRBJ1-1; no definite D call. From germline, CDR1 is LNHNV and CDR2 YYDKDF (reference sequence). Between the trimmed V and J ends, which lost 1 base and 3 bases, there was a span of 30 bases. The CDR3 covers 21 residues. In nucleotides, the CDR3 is TGTGCCACCAGCAGAGGATCATCATACCTTCGTGGACGGTTTTTAGACACTGAAGCTTTCTTT. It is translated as CATSRGSSYLRGRFLDTEAFF.

The CDR3 DNA sequence: TGTGCCAGCACCCCGCTAGCGGGAGTGGACGAGACCCAGTACTTC. Translation gives CASTPLAGVDETQYF. V and J are TRBV12-3 or TRBV12-4 and TRBJ2-5, with 10 bases lining up with TRBD2. V lost 7 bases to trimming and J lost 5 bases; unmatched junction nucleotides: 10. The CDR3 extends over 15 amino acids.

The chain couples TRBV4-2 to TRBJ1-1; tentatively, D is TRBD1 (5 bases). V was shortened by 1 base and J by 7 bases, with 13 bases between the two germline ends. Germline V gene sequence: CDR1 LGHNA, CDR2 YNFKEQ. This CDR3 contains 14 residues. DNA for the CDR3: TGTGCCAGCAGCCAAGGGTTGGGGCGGCTTGAAGCTTTCTTT. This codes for CASSQGLGRLEAFF.

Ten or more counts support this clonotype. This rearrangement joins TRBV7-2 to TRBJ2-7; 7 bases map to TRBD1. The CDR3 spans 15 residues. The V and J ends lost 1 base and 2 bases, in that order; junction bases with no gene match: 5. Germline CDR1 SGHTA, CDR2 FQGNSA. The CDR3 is CASSLGQGRTYEQYF. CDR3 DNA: TGTGCCAGCAGCTTAGGACAGGGACGGACCTACGAGCAGTACTTC.

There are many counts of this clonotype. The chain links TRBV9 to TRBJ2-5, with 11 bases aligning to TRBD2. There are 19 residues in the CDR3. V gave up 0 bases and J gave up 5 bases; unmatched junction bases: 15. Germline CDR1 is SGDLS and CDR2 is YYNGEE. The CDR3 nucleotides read TGTGCCAGCAGCGTAGGGGTAGGGCTAGCGGGGGGCGGGCCGGAGACCCAGTACTTC. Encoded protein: CASSVGVGLAGGGPETQYF.

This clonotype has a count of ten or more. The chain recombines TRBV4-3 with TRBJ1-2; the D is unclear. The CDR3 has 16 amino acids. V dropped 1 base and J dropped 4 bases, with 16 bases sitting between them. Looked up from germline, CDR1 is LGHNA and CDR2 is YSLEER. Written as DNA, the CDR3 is TGCGCCAGCAGCCAAGGGTTGCGCAGTCTCCTCTATGGCTACACCTTC. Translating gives CASSQGLRSLLYGYTF.

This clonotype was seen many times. The CDR3 nucleotides read TGTGCCAGCAGCCCCTCTAGTGTCCCCGGGGAGCTGTTTTTT. As protein: CASSPSSVPGELFF. The chain uses TRBV7-2 and TRBJ2-2; D remains unclear. From germline, CDR1 is SGHTA and CDR2 FQGNSA. Trimming cost V 5 bases and J 6 bases, with 13 bases left between them. This CDR3 is built from 14 residues.

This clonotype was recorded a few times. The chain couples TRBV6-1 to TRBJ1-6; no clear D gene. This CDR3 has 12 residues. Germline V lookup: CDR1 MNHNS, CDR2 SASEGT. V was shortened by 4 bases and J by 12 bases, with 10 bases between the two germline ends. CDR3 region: CASSVSVGPLHF. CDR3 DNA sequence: TGTGCCAGCAGTGTCTCGGTTGGACCCCTCCACTTT.

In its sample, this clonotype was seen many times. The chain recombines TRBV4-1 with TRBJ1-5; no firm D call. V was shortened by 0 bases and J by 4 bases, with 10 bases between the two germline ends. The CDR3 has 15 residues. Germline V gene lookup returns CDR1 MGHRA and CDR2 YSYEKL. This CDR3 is CASSQEWGFNQPQHF. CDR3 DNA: TGCGCCAGCAGCCAAGAGTGGGGTTTTAATCAGCCCCAGCATTTT.

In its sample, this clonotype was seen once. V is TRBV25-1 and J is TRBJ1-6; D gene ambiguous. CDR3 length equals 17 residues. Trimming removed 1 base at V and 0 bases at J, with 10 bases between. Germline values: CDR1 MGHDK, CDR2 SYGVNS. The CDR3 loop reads CASSESDWSSYNSPLHF. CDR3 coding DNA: TGTGCCAGCAGTGAATCGGACTGGAGCTCCTATAATTCACCCCTCCACTTT.

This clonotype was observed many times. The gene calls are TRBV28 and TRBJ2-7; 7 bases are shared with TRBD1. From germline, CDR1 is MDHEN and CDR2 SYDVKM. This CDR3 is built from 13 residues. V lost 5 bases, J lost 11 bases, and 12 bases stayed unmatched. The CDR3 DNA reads TGTGCCAGCAGTCCGACCGGACAGGCTTTAAAGTACTTC. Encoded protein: CASSPTGQALKYF.

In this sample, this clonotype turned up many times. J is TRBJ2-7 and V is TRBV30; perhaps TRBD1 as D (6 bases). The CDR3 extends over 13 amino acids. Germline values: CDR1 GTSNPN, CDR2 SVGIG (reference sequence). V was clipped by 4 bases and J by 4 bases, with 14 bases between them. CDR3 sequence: CAWTGGLQYEQYF. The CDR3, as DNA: TGTGCCTGGACTGGGGGCCTTCAATACGAGCAGTACTTC.